The next 2 T cell receptor beta chains were all read from a single sample in a study of persistence of HIV-infected CD4 T cells. Cells were stimulated with overlapping HIV-1 Gag 15-mer peptides. Sorted nonresponding memory CD4+ T cells were CD40L-negative, CD69-negative, CD45RO-high. These receptors have no known antigen. Sequencing used immunoSEQ version 4 in survey mode. The assay was immunoSEQ multiplex PCR, and TCRdb's table has in-frame clones only and misses some. The sample lists roughly 32,000 clones; around 82% were seen once. The specimen was CD4+ T cells sorted from PBMCs after roughly 18-hour stimulation, collected from a patient who received antiretroviral therapy. The receptor set was obtained from an adult woman with HIV who was CMV-seropositive.

The chain links TRBV12-3 or TRBV12-4 to TRBJ1-2; D not certain. V lost 5 bases to trimming and J lost 5 bases, with 9 bases between them. The CDR3 has 12 residues. CDR3 residues: CASSRRTYGYTF. The CDR3 DNA sequence: TGTGCCAGCAGTAGGCGAACATATGGCTACACCTTC.

The V gene is TRBV7-3, the J gene TRBJ1-6; no firm D call. This CDR3 is built from 13 residues. The V end was cut by 5 bases, the J end by 13 bases, with 15 bases between. CDR1 and CDR2 from the germline V gene are SGHTA and FQGTGA. DNA of the CDR3: TGTGCCAGCAGCGAATCCCCGACATCGCCCCTCCACTTT. This translates into CASSESPTSPLHF.